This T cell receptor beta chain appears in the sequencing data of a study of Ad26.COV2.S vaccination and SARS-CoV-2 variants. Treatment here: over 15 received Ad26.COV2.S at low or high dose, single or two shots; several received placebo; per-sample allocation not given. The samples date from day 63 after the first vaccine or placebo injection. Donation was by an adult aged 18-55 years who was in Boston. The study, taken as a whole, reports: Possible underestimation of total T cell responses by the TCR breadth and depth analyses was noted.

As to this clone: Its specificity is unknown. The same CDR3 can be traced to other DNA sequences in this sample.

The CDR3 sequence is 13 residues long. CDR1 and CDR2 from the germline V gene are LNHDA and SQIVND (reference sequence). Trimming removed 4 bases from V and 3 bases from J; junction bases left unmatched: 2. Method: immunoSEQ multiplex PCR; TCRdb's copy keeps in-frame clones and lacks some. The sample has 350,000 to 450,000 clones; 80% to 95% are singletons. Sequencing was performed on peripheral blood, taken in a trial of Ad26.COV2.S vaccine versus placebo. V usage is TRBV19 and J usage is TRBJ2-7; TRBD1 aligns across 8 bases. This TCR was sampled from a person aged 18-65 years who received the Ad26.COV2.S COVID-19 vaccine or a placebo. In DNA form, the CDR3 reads TGTGCCAGTAGTACGACAGGGGTCTACGAGCAGTACTTC. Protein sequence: CASSTTGVYEQYF.